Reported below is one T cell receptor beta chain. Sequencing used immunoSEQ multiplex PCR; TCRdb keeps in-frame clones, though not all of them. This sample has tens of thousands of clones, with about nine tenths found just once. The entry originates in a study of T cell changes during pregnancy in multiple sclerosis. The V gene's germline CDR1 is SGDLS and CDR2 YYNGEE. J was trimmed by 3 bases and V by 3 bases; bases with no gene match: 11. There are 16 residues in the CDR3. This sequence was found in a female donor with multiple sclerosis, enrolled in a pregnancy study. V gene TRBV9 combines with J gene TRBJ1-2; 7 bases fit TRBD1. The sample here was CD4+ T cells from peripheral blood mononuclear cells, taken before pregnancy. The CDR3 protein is CASSELQGMLHYGYTF. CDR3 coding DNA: TGTGCCAGCAGCGAACTACAGGGGATGCTCCACTATGGCTACACCTTC.